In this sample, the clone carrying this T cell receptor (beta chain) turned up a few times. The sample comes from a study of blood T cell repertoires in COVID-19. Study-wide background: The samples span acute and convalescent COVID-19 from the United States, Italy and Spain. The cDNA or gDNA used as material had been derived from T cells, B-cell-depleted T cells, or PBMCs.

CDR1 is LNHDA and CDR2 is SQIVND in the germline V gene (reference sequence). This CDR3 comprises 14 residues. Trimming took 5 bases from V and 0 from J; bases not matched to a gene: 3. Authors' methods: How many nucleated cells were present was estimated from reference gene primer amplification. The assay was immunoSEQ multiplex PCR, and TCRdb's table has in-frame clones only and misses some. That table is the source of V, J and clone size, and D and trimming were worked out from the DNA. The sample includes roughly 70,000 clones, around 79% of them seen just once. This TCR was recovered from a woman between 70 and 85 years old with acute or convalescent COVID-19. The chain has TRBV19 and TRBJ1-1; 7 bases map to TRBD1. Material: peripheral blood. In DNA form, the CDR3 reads TGTGCCAGTAGTCCGACAGGGATGAACACTGAAGCTTTCTTT. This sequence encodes CASSPTGMNTEAFF.